The entry below describes one TCR beta chain. The junction departs from germline at one end; a sequencing error may be responsible. The CDR3 runs 16 residues. The germline CDR1 and CDR2 sequences are SGHDT and YYEEEE. Produced via immunoSEQ multiplex PCR; TCRdb's table is partial and in-frame only. Found here are 55,000 to 65,000 clones, 70% to 90% of them singletons; the top ten hold roughly an eighth. This sample is drawn from a study of blood T cell repertoires in COVID-19. Whole-study context: There were acute and convalescent COVID-19 samples, and they came from the United States, Italy and Spain.

The TCR was taken from a woman aged 55-75 years with active COVID-19. The V and J genes are TRBV5-6 and TRBJ2-7; 10 bases line up with TRBD2. What was sequenced was peripheral blood. In DNA form, the CDR3 reads TGTGCCAGCGGCTTTGGAGCGGGGGGGCTGCTTGGGGAGCAGTACTTC. It is translated as CASGFGAGGLLGEQYF.